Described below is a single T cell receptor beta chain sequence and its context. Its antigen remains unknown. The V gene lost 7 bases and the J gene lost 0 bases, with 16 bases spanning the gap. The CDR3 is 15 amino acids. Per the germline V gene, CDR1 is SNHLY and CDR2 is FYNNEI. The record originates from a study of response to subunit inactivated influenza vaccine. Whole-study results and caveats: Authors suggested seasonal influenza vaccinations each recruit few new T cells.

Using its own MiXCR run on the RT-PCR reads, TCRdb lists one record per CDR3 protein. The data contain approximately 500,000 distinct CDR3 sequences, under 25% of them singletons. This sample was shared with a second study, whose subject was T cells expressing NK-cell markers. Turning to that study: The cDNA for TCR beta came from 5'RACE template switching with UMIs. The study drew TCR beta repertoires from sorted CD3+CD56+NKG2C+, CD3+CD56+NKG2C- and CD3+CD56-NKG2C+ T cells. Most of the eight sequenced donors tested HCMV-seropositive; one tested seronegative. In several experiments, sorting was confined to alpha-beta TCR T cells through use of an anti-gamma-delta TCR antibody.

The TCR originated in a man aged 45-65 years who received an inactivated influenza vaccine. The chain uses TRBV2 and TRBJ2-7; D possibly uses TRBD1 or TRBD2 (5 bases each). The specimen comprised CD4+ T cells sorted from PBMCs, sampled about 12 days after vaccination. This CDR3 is CASKRDGGSSYEQYF. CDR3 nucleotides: TGTGCCAGCAAAAGGGACGGAGGTAGCTCCTACGAGCAGTACTTC.